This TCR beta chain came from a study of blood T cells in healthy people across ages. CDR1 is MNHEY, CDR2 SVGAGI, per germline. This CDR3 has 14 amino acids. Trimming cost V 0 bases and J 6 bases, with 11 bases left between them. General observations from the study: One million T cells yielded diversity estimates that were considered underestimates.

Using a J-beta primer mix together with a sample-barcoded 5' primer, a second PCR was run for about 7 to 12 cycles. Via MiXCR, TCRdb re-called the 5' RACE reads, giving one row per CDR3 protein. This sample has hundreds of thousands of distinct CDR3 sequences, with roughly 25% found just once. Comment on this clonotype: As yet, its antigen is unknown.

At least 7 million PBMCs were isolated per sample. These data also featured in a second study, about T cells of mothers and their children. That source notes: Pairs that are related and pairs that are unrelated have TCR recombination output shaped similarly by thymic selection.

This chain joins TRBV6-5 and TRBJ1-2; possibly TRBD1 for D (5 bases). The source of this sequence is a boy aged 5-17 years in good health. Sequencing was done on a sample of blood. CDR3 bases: TGTGCCAGCAGTTACTCGGGGCCCGGCCATGGCTACACCTTC. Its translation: CASSYSGPGHGYTF.